This T cell receptor beta chain came from a study of T cell responses to AZD1222 COVID-19 vaccine. Clones were read by immunoSEQ multiplex PCR, and TCRdb kept only the in-frame ones, dropping some. The table records about 100,000 clones, roughly nine tenths of them present only once. Findings and caveats of the study: Two AZD1222 administrations were followed by greater Spike-specific TCR breadth and depth. Only a handful of AZD1222 recipients, several in all, had baseline seropositivity.

The CDR3 spans 11 residues. Trimming pared 4 bases from V and 6 bases from J, leaving 7 bases between. Looked up from germline, CDR1 is MNHEY and CDR2 is SVGAGI. With respect to this clone: Antigen unknown.

The chain recombines TRBV6-5 with TRBJ2-7; possible D gene TRBD1, 6 bases. The source is an adult who received the AZD1222 COVID-19 vaccine. The sample was peripheral blood, taken 28 days after the second AZD1222 dose. This CDR3 reads CASSLGGEQYF. CDR3 sequence (DNA): TGTGCCAGCAGTTTAGGGGGCGAGCAGTACTTC.